Below, one T cell receptor (beta chain) is given with its context. The method was immunoSEQ multiplex PCR; TCRdb's version includes in-frame clones alone and lacks a portion of them. This sample carries around 95,000 clones, about nine tenths of them seen once, and the ten largest clones take around 2%. This record belongs to a study of preoperative IRX-2 immunotherapy in early breast cancer. Treatment given: preoperative locoregional IRX-2 cytokine immunotherapy. This phase Ib study tested locoregional IRX-2 cytokine immunotherapy given before surgery. CDR3 length: 14 amino acids. The V gene end was trimmed by 4 bases and the J gene end by 4 bases; junction bases not matched to a gene: 6. CDR1 and CDR2 from the germline V gene are SGHRS and YFSETQ.

Sequenced here: tumor tissue, sampled after IRX-2 immunotherapy. The chain uses TRBV5-1 and TRBJ2-3; the match to TRBD1 covers 7 bases. The receptor was isolated from a human donor with breast cancer. CDR3 sequence reads: CASSPRQGSDTQYF. In DNA form, the CDR3 reads TGCGCCAGCAGCCCCAGACAGGGATCAGATACGCAGTATTTT.